A single T cell receptor beta chain is shown here with its context. Its antigen is unidentified. These data belong to a study of PD-1 blockade in classical Hodgkin lymphoma. Some clones are missing from TCRdb's copy, which holds only in-frame ones; the method was immunoSEQ multiplex PCR. The data contain roughly 25,000 clones, 84% of them singletons. No patient escaped relapse after autologous stem cell transplantation, and brentuximab vedotin exposure varied. With magnetic negative selection, CD4+ T cells were purified from PBMCs that had been thawed. The study, taken as a whole, reports: Nivolumab initiation under 1 year post-ASCT meant exclusion. Nothing has yet pinned down what causes the repertoire differences, possibly disease activity or prior therapy.

Germline CDR1 and CDR2: SGHTA and FQGNSA. V lost 1 base and J lost 3, with 12 bases in between. The CDR3 runs to 16 residues. This clonotype was sampled from a human donor with classical Hodgkin lymphoma. The sequenced sample was CD4+ T cells from blood, obtained at baseline. The gene calls are TRBV7-2 and TRBJ2-2, with D unresolved. The CDR3, as DNA: TGTGCCAGCAGCTTAGTGGGCAGACTCCACACCGGGGAGCTGTTTTTT. This translates into CASSLVGRLHTGELFF.